The 7 T cell receptor beta chains below come from one sample, sequenced in a study of CD4+ T cells in melanoma. Only in-frame clones appear in the TCRdb table, and some are missing; sequencing was by immunoSEQ multiplex PCR. The sample shows thousands of clones, approximately 70% of them seen only once. Sequenced input: cells from a culture (not recorded whether cultured in vitro). The receptors derive from a human donor with melanoma.

The chain uses TRBV30 and TRBJ1-5; the D gene is possibly TRBD1 (5 bases). Germline V gives CDR1 GTSNPN, CDR2 SVGIG (reference sequence). Trimming shortened V by 2 bases and J by 3 bases, and 8 bases separated the two germline ends. This CDR3 region has 13 residues. The CDR3 reads CAWSKGTNQPQHF. The CDR3 nucleotides read TGTGCCTGGAGTAAGGGGACCAATCAGCCCCAGCATTTT. The variable domain in full, with the rest retrieved from reference TRBV30 and TRBJ1-5, is SQTIHQWPATLVQPVGSPLSLECTVEGTSNPNLYWYRQAAGRGLQLLFYSVGIGQISSEVPQNLSASRPQDRQFILSSKKLLLSDSGFYLCAWSKGTNQPQHFGDGTRLSIL.

The gene calls are TRBV7-2 and TRBJ1-6, with D possibly TRBD1 on 6 matching bases. V was cut by 5 bases and J by 8 bases, with 13 bases left in between. The germline gives CDR1 SGHTA, CDR2 FQGNSA. CDR3 length equals 14 residues. The CDR3 DNA follows: TGTGCCAGCAGCCCGTGGGGGGCCGATTCACCCCTCCACTTT. It specifies CASSPWGADSPLHF.

The J gene is TRBJ1-6, the V gene TRBV9, with D possibly being TRBD1 (5 bases). This CDR3 comprises 17 residues. V was clipped by 2 bases and J by 0 bases, with 12 bases between them. Germline V CDR1 and CDR2: SGDLS, YYNGEE. The CDR3 DNA reads as TGTGCCAGCAGCGTTGGACACCCGAGCTCCTATAATTCACCCCTCCACTTT. Translating gives CASSVGHPSSYNSPLHF.

The rearrangement links TRBV3-1 (or the pseudogene TRBV3-2) to TRBJ1-3; D is perhaps TRBD1 (6 bases). This CDR3 comprises 16 residues. The V and J ends lost 4 bases and 4 bases respectively, with 17 bases between them. Per the germline V gene, CDR1 is LGHDT and CDR2 is YNNKEL (reference sequence). CDR3 protein: CASSLPGGAEGNTIYF. The DNA for the CDR3 is TGTGCCAGCAGCCTACCCGGGGGGGCGGAAGGAAACACCATATATTTT.

The count of this clone is one. This chain uses TRBV24-1 with TRBJ1-5; 8 positions agree with TRBD1. In germline, CDR1 is KGHDR, CDR2 SFDVKD. The CDR3 is made up of 15 amino acids. V shed 4 bases, J shed 4 bases, and the junction held 5 bases outside the gene matches. CDR3 nucleotide sequence: TGTGCCACCAGTGACCCCGACAGGGGTAATCAGCCCCAGCATTTT. Translation gives CATSDPDRGNQPQHF.

CDR3 region: CASEGPDRVHEQYF. The CDR3 DNA reads TGTGCCAGTGAGGGCCCGGACAGGGTTCACGAGCAGTACTTC. This chain links TRBV2 with TRBJ2-7, with 8 nucleotides matching TRBD1. The CDR3 has 14 residues. Unmatched junction bases numbered 12, after V lost 9 bases and J lost 5 bases. Germline CDR1 and CDR2: SNHLY and FYNNEI.

V gene TRBV4-3 combines with J gene TRBJ1-1; 7 bases line up with TRBD1. The J segment lost 1 base and the V segment lost 4 bases, leaving 6 bases of the junction unmatched. Germline CDR1 is LGHNA and CDR2 is YSLEER. This CDR3 has 15 amino acids. CDR3: CASSRQRQGNTEAFF. The DNA of the CDR3 is TGCGCCAGCAGCCGCCAACGACAGGGGAACACTGAAGCTTTCTTT.